The source of this TCR beta chain is a study of blood T cell repertoires in COVID-19. Generated by immunoSEQ multiplex PCR, the TCRdb table keeps only in-frame clones and is missing some. The sample lists approximately 250,000 clones; around 83% were seen once. CDR3 length: 17 residues. CDR1 and CDR2 (germline): MNHNS, SASEGT. V lost 1 base to trimming and J lost 2 bases; unmatched junction nucleotides: 8. The TCR originated in a woman between 40 and 55 years old who had recovered from COVID-19. Input material: peripheral blood. The chain combines TRBV6-1 with TRBJ2-4; 7 bases are a match to TRBD2. The DNA of the CDR3 is TGTGCCAGCAGTGAAGGGCCCACGGGGACTACCAAAAACATTCAGTACTTC. It encodes CASSEGPTGTTKNIQYF.